A selection of T cell receptor beta chains follows, all from one sample in a study of shared clonotypes between healthy human individuals. Here immunoSEQ multiplex PCR was the method, and the copy in TCRdb shows in-frame clones only, minus some. This table holds 450,000 or so clones, roughly 80% found once. The sequencing input was PBMCs. The receptor source for this set is a woman between 40 and 55 years old in good health. Some clones in this sample may be carry-over from other donors' samples. Each CDR3 is given with its conserved first and last residue. A D gene is named only where the DNA matches it firmly. Size is omitted from some rows. Given values are once, few, many or a class for expanded clones.

d_call	v_call	clone_size	j_call	cdr3_nt	cdr3_aa
TRBD2	TRBV4-2	NA	TRBJ2-7	TGTGCCAGCAGCCAAGATCTCGAGGGAAGAAGACTAGCGATCTCCTACGAGCAGTACTTC	CASSQDLEGRRLAISYEQYF
NA	TRBV27	NA	TRBJ1-2	TGTGCCAGCAGTTCAAACCAGGGATACTATGGCTACACCTTC	CASSSNQGYYGYTF
TRBD2	TRBV15	NA	TRBJ2-7	TGTGCCACCAGCAGAGATCGAGGACTAGCGGGAGGCTACGAGCAGTACTTC	CATSRDRGLAGGYEQYF
NA	TRBV19	few	TRBJ2-1	TGTGCCAGTGACAAGGGATATGAGCAGTTCTTC	CASDKGYEQFF
NA	TRBV19	NA	TRBJ2-5	TGTGCCAGTAGCTTGACAGGCGGGGAGACCCAGTACTTC	CASSLTGGETQYF
TRBD2	TRBV7-9	NA	TRBJ2-5	TGTGCCAGCAGCCCGGGACTAGCCGGAGAGACCCAGTACTTC	CASSPGLAGETQYF
NA	TRBV11-2	once	TRBJ2-7	TGTGCCAGCAGCGCCGGACTGTTATCCTACGAGCAGTACTTC	CASSAGLLSYEQYF
NA	TRBV7-2	NA	TRBJ2-7	TGTGCCAGCAGTCGTGACAGCTCCTACGAGCAGTACTTC	CASSRDSSYEQYF
TRBD1	TRBV5-6	many	TRBJ2-5	TGTGCCAGCAGCGGGATGGGACAGGGGTACCAAGAGACCCAGTACTTC	CASSGMGQGYQETQYF
TRBD1	TRBV28	NA	TRBJ2-7	TGTGCCAGCAGTTCACTCCGGACAGGGCGACCCTACGAGCAGTACTTC	CASSSLRTGRPYEQYF
NA	TRBV20-1	NA	TRBJ2-5	TGCAGTGCCGGGGGGACCCAGTACTTC	CSAGGTQYF
TRBD2	TRBV4-2	NA	TRBJ2-1	TGTGCCAGCAGCCGGAGGACTAGCGGGAGTTACAATGAGCAGTTCTTC	CASSRRTSGSYNEQFF
NA	TRBV5-1	NA	TRBJ2-1	TGCGCCAGCAGCTTGGAGGGTGGGGTTGAGCAGTTCTTC	CASSLEGGVEQFF
NA	TRBV16	few	TRBJ1-5	TGTGCCAGCAGCCCCCTCTTTGGCAATCAGCCCCAGCATTTT	CASSPLFGNQPQHF
NA	TRBV27	NA	TRBJ2-7	TGTGCCAGCAGTTTATTGGGCCAAACTCAACCCCACGAGCAGTACTTC	CASSLLGQTQPHEQYF
TRBD2	TRBV29-1	many	TRBJ2-7	TGCAGCGTTGACAAGCGGGGGGGCTACGAGCAGTACTTC	CSVDKRGGYEQYF
NA	TRBV27	NA	TRBJ2-3	TGTGCCAGCAGTTTACCAACAGTCACCGGCACAGATACGCAGTATTTT	CASSLPTVTGTDTQYF
NA	TRBV11-3	NA	TRBJ2-1	TGTGCCAGCAGCTTAGAAGGGGTCGATGAGCAGTTCTTC	CASSLEGVDEQFF
NA	TRBV30	few	TRBJ1-1	TGTGCCTGGAGTGTAGGAAAGGTCGAATTGGACACTGAAGCTTTCTTT	CAWSVGKVELDTEAFF
NA	TRBV6-5	NA	TRBJ1-5	TGTGCCAGCAGTTTACGCAGGGAGGGCAATCAGCCCCAGCATTTT	CASSLRREGNQPQHF
NA	TRBV11-2	NA	TRBJ2-3	TGTGCCAGCAGCCTCGGGACTAGCACAGATACGCAGTATTTT	CASSLGTSTDTQYF
NA	TRBV23-1	many	TRBJ2-5	TGCGCCAGCAGTCAATCAGGGTACCAAGAGACCCAGTACTTC	CASSQSGYQETQYF
TRBD1	TRBV10-3	NA	TRBJ1-1	TGTGCCATCACCTTGGACAGGGGGAACACTGAAGCTTTCTTT	CAITLDRGNTEAFF
TRBD2	TRBV27	NA	TRBJ2-1	TGTGCCAGCAGTCCCCTAGCGGGAGAGTACAATGAGCAGTTCTTC	CASSPLAGEYNEQFF
NA	TRBV2	once	TRBJ2-1	TGTGCCACCGGCGCCCCTTCCTACAATGAGCAGTTCTTC	CATGAPSYNEQFF
TRBD1	TRBV23-1	NA	TRBJ2-7	TGCGCCAGCAGCCCCCTGGACAGGGGGCGTTACGAGCAGTACTTC	CASSPLDRGRYEQYF
NA	TRBV15	many	TRBJ2-1	TGTGCCACCAGCAGAGGGCTAGACCATGAGCAGTTCTTC	CATSRGLDHEQFF
NA	TRBV11-2	NA	TRBJ2-7	TGTGCCAGCAGCTCGTCCGGGACACCACGATACGAGCAGTACTTC	CASSSSGTPRYEQYF
NA	TRBV25-1	few	TRBJ2-3	TGTGCCACCCTTGGCGGGACCAGCACAGATACGCAGTATTTT	CATLGGTSTDTQYF
NA	TRBV4-1	NA	TRBJ1-1	TGCGCCAGCAGCCAAGGCGGGCGCCAGGGAAGATCTTGGACTGAAGCTTTCTTT	CASSQGGRQGRSWTEAFF
TRBD1	TRBV7-9	few	TRBJ2-5	TGTGCCAGCAGCGATCGGACAGGGCACCAAGAGACCCAGTACTTC	CASSDRTGHQETQYF
TRBD1	TRBV13	NA	TRBJ2-1	TGTGCCAGCAGCTTAGTTGGGACAGGTAACTACAATGAGCAGTTCTTC	CASSLVGTGNYNEQFF
TRBD2	TRBV10-1	few	TRBJ2-4	TGCGCCAGCAGTGGACCCGTAGCGGGAGAGGGGGAGGACATTCAGTACTTC	CASSGPVAGEGEDIQYF
TRBD1	TRBV6-1	NA	TRBJ1-2	TGTGCCAGCAGTGCTCGCGGGGGACAGGGGGGAGGCTACACCTTC	CASSARGGQGGGYTF
NA	TRBV29-1	NA	TRBJ1-1	TGCAGCGTTGCATCACACGGGAACACTGAAGCTTTCTTT	CSVASHGNTEAFF
TRBD2	TRBV30	few	TRBJ2-7	TGTGCCTGGAGTGTTAGCGGGAGGGCCCCCTACGAGCAGTACTTC	CAWSVSGRAPYEQYF
NA	TRBV29-1	once	TRBJ2-5	TGCAGCGTAAACCGCGGGACCCCTGGGGAGACCCAGTACTTC	CSVNRGTPGETQYF
NA	TRBV2	NA	TRBJ2-7	TGTGCCAGCAGTCAAGGCCTAGCTGCCACCTACGAGCAGTACTTC	CASSQGLAATYEQYF
TRBD1	TRBV7-8	few	TRBJ2-7	TGTGCCAGCAGCCCCTCTGACAGGGGGGTAGGGCAGTACTTC	CASSPSDRGVGQYF
TRBD2	TRBV18	NA	TRBJ2-1	TGTGCCAGCTCCGGACTAGCCGGGGATGAGCAGTTCTTC	CASSGLAGDEQFF
NA	TRBV7-9	NA	TRBJ2-2	TGTGCCAGCAGCTTAATCGGTGCCCGTACGAGAGAGTACACCGGGGAGCTGTTTTTT	CASSLIGARTREYTGELFF
NA	TRBV7-2	NA	TRBJ2-3	TGTGCCAGCAGCTTATTTGGGAGAACCACAGATACGCAGTATTTT	CASSLFGRTTDTQYF
NA	TRBV7-2	NA	TRBJ1-5	TGTGCCAGCAGCTCCCCGGGGTTACTGTACAATCAGCCCCAGCATTTT	CASSSPGLLYNQPQHF
NA	TRBV5-1	NA	TRBJ1-1	TGCGCCAGCAGCTCAGGACAGCTGAACACTGAAGCTTTCTTT	CASSSGQLNTEAFF
NA	TRBV9	once	TRBJ2-2	TGTGCCAGCAGCGTAGATGGTAGCGCGAACACCGGGGAGCTGTTTTTT	CASSVDGSANTGELFF
NA	TRBV18	NA	TRBJ2-7	TGTGCCAGCTCACCAGTGTCAGCATCCTACGAGCAGTACTTC	CASSPVSASYEQYF
TRBD1	TRBV29-1	NA	TRBJ2-7	TGCAGCGCCGGATTGTCGGGACAGGGAGGCGAGCAGTACTTC	CSAGLSGQGGEQYF
TRBD1	TRBV28	NA	TRBJ2-5	TGTGCCCTATGGTGGATGGGACAGAACCAAGAGACCCAGTACTTC	CALWWMGQNQETQYF
NA	TRBV7-9	few	TRBJ2-6	TGTGCCAGCAGCTTAGGACAGGCCTTCTCTGGGGCCAACGTCCTGACTTTC	CASSLGQAFSGANVLTF
TRBD1	TRBV28	NA	TRBJ2-7	TGTGCCAGCACTAGACCGGGACAGGGGGCCTACGAGCAGTACTTC	CASTRPGQGAYEQYF